This T cell receptor beta chain was sequenced in a study of response to subunit inactivated influenza vaccine. TCRdb analysed the RT-PCR reads with MiXCR anew, one entry per CDR3 protein. The data hold hundreds of thousands of distinct CDR3 sequences, with 7.6% observed a single time. This TCR was recovered from a man aged 50 to 69 who received an inactivated influenza vaccine. Sequencing was performed on PBMCs from blood, taken roughly 24 months after vaccination.

In nucleotides, the CDR3 is TGTGCCAGCAGTTCGACAGGGGTTTTGGACGAGCAGTACTTC. Amino acids: CASSSTGVLDEQYF. The gene calls are TRBV28 and TRBJ2-7, with TRBD1 matching over 8 bases. Trimming at V came to 4 bases and at J to 5 bases, leaving 7 bases not matched to a gene. CDR1 is MDHEN and CDR2 is SYDVKM in the germline V gene. This CDR3 is built from 14 residues.